A single sample gave rise to the 5 T cell receptor beta chains below, sequenced in a study of tumor-infiltrating lymphocytes in primary liver carcinoma. A constant-region primer primed TCR beta cDNA synthesis from around 500 ng of total RNA. Libraries covering TCR beta were generated through three nested multiplex PCR rounds (using a slightly modified ARM-PCR). Rounds one and two of PCR, each of roughly 10 cycles, were primed with TRBV1-TRBV30 forward primers and a C-beta reverse primer. TCRdb reanalysed the multiplex PCR reads using MiXCR and keeps one entry per CDR3 protein. Found here are about 70,000 distinct CDR3 sequences, approximately 74% of them singletons; the top ten hold 25% to 35%. Starting material for RNA and DNA co-extraction consisted of about 20-30 mg of unsorted bulk tissue. Sequencing was carried out using liver tumor tissue from sampling region 4. Specified subset: tumor region T4, right-lateral pole. These receptor sequences come from a man aged 40-50 years with primary liver carcinoma and hepatitis B virus infection.

Turning to this clonotype: The CDR3 end shows no conserved phenylalanine or tryptophan, and so a read error is likely. This chain links TRBV11-2 with TRBJ2-1; no clear D. The CDR3 covers 12 residues. The V gene's germline CDR1 is SGHAT and CDR2 FQNNGV. For the CDR3, the DNA is TGTGCCACCAGCCCGAAGTACAATGAGCAGTTCTCC. Its protein is CATSPKYNEQFS.

This clonotype was seen only once. It may be a read error: a sequence one base away is much more abundant. The chain couples TRBV28 to TRBJ2-7, with D hard to call. The V gene's germline CDR1 is MDHEN and CDR2 SYDVKM. The CDR3 spans 16 residues. With 4 bases removed from V and 6 bases from J, the gap between germline ends came to 22 bases. The CDR3 bases are TGTGCCAGCAGTTCCCCCTTGGCTGCCTTCGGCTCCGAGCAGTACTTC. It yields the protein CASSSPLAAFGSEQYF.

This clonotype was picked up many times. The rearrangement links TRBV24-1 to TRBJ2-5; no firm D call. V was clipped by 4 bases and J by 2 bases, with 13 bases between them. This CDR3 has 15 amino acids. Germline-derived CDR1 and CDR2 are KGHDR and SFDVKD. The CDR3 loop is CATSESSRPQETQYF. The DNA for the CDR3 is TGTGCCACCAGTGAATCGTCGAGGCCTCAAGAGACCCAGTACTTC.

With regard to this clonotype: The germline gene is not matched at one end of the junction; a read error may be the cause. The J gene is TRBJ2-1, the V gene TRBV29-1; D perhaps matches TRBD2 (6 bases). Per germline, CDR1 SQVTM and CDR2 ANQGSEA. This CDR3 region has 12 residues. The CDR3 coding sequence is TGCGGCGCTGAGGAGGGGTACAAGGAGCAGTTCTTC. Amino acid sequence: CGAEEGYKEQFF.

This clonotype was recorded at least ten times. In DNA, the CDR3 is TGTGCAGCATCTTGGGGGGGGGTCACAGATACGCAGTATTTT. Residues: CAASWGGVTDTQYF. The chain is built from TRBV5-4 and TRBJ2-3; 7 nucleotides align to TRBD2. CDR1 SGHNT and CDR2 YYREEE come from the germline V gene (reference sequence). The CDR3 is 14 residues long.